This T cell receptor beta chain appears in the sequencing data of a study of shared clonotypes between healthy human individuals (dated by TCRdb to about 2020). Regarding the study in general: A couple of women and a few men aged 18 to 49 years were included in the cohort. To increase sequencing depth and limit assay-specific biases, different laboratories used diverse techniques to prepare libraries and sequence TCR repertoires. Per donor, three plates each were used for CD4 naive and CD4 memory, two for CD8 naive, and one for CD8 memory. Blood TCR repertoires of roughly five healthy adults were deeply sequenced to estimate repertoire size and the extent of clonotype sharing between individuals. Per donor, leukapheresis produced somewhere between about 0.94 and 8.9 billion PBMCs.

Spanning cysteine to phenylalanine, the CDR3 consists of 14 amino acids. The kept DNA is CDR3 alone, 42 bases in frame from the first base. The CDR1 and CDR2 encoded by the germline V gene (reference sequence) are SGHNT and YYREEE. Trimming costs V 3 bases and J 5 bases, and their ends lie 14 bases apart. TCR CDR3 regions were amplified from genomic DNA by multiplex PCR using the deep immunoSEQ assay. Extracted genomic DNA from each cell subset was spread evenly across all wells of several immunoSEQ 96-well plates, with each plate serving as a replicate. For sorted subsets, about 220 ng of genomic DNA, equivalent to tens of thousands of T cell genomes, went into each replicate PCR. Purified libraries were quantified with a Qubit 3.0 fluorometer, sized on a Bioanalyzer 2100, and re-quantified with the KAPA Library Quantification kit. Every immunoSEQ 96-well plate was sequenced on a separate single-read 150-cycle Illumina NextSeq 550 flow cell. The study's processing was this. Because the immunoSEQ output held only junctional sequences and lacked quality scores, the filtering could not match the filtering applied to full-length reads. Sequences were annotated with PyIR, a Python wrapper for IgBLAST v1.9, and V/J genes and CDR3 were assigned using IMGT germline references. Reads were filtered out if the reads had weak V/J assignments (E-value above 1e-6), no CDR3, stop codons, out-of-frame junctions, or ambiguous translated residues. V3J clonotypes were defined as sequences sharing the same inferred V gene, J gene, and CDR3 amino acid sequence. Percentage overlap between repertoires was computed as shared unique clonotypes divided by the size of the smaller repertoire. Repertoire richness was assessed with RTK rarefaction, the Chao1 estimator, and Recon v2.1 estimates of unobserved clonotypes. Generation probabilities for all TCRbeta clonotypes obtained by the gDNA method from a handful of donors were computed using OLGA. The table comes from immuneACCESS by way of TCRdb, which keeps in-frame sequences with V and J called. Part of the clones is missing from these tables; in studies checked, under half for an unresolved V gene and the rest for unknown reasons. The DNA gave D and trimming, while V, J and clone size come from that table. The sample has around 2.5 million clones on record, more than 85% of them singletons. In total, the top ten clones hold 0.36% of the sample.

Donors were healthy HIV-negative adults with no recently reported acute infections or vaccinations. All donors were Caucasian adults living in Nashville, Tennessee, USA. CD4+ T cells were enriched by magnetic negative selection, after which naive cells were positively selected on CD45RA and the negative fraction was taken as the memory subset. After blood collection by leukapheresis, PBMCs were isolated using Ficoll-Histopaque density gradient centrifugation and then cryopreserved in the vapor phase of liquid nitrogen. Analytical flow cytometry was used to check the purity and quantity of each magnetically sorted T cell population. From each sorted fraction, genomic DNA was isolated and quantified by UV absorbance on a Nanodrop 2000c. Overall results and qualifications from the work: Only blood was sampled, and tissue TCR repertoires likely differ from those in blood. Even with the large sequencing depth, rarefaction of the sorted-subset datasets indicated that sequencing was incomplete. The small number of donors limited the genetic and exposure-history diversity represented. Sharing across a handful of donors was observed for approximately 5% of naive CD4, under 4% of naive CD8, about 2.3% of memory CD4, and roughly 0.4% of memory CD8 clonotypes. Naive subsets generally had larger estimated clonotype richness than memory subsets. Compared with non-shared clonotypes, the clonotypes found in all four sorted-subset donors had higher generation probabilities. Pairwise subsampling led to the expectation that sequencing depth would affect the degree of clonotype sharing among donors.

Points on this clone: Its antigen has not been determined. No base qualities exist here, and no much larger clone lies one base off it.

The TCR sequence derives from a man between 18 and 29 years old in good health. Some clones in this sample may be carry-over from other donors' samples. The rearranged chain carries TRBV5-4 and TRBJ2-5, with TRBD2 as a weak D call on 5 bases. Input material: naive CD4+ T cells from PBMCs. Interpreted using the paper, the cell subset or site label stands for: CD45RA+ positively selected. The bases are TGTGCCAGCAGCTCCTTATCGCGGGCGGAGACCCAGTACTTC. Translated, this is CASSSLSRAETQYF.